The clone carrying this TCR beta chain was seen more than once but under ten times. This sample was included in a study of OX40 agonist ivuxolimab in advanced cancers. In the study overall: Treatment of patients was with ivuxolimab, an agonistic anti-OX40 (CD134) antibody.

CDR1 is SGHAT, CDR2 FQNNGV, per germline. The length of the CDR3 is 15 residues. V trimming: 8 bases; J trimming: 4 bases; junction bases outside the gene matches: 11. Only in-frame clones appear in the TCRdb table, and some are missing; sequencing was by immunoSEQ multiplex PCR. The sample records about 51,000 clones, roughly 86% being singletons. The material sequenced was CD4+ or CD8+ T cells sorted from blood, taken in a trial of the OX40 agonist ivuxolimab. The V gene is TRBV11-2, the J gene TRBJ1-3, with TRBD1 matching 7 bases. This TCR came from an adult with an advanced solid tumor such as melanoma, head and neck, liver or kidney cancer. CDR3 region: CASPLARGRGNTIYF. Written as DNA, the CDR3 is TGTGCCAGCCCCCTAGCAAGGGGGCGCGGAAACACCATATATTTT.